A selection of T cell receptor beta chains follows, all from one sample in a study of blood T cell repertoires in COVID-19. Here immunoSEQ multiplex PCR was the method, and the copy in TCRdb shows in-frame clones only, minus some. In the table there are over 65,000 clones, approximately 82% of which are singletons. The sample comprised peripheral blood. Receptors originate from an elderly man with active COVID-19. Both conserved end residues are part of each CDR3. The order of the fields is J gene, clone size, D gene, V gene, CDR3 DNA, CDR3 protein. The D gene is left open where the match is weak. Expanded clones get a size class; other rows say once, few or many, or leave the size out.

TRBJ2-3	.	.	TRBV2	TGTGCCAGTCTAGGTTTCGCCACAAGTCCCACAGATACGCAGTATTTT	CASLGFATSPTDTQYF
TRBJ2-1	few	.	TRBV29-1	TGCAGCGTTCTGGCGGATGGTCCCAATGAGCAGTTCTTC	CSVLADGPNEQFF
TRBJ2-5	.	TRBD1	TRBV24-1	TGTGCCACCAGTGAGGCGGACAGGGGGCAAGAGACCCAGTACTTC	CATSEADRGQETQYF
TRBJ2-7	.	TRBD2	TRBV3-1/TRBV3-2	TGTGCCAGCAGCCACGGATCTAGCGGGATTACTAAGATCTACGAGCAGTACTTC	CASSHGSSGITKIYEQYF
TRBJ1-1	.	.	TRBV27	TGTGCCAGCAGCCCTCTCGGGGAAAACACTGAAGCTTTCTTT	CASSPLGENTEAFF
TRBJ2-5	once	.	TRBV6-6	TGTGCCAGCAGTAAAATTCCGGGACTCAACGGGGAGACCCAGTACTTC	CASSKIPGLNGETQYF
TRBJ2-1	few	TRBD1	TRBV5-1	TGCGCCAGCTCTGGGACAGGGGGCTCGGCTAGCGGATACAATGAGCAGTTCTTC	CASSGTGGSASGYNEQFF
TRBJ2-1	.	TRBD2	TRBV4-1	TGCGCCAGCAGCCAAGTTAGCGGGAGGGCCAATGAGCAGTTCTTC	CASSQVSGRANEQFF
TRBJ1-1	.	.	TRBV20-1	TGCAGTGCTAGAGCCCCGGACTTAGCTTTCTTT	CSARAPDLAFF
TRBJ2-5	.	.	TRBV10-3	TGTGCCATCAGTGACCCGAGGGAGACCCAGTACTTC	CAISDPRETQYF
TRBJ1-2	once	.	TRBV3-1/TRBV3-2	TGTGCCAGCAGCCAAGCTTCGGGTGTGGGCTACACCTTC	CASSQASGVGYTF
TRBJ2-7	.	TRBD1	TRBV2	TGTGCCAGCAGGGGATATTCGGGACAGGTTTTCTACGAGCAGTACTTC	CASRGYSGQVFYEQYF
TRBJ1-4	few	.	TRBV7-8	TGTGCCAGCAGCTTCAGGTTGTCAAATGAAAAACTGTTTTTT	CASSFRLSNEKLFF
TRBJ2-7	.	TRBD2	TRBV4-1	TGCGCCAGCAGCCAAGATGGCGGGAGGGCCTACGAGCAGTACTTC	CASSQDGGRAYEQYF
TRBJ2-3	.	.	TRBV7-9	TGTGCCAGCAGCCCGGCCAAGGGGGATACGCAGTATTTT	CASSPAKGDTQYF
TRBJ2-3	once	TRBD1	TRBV3-1/TRBV3-2	TGTGCCAGCAGCCGTATTAGGACAGGGGGAGATACGCAGTATTTT	CASSRIRTGGDTQYF
TRBJ1-4	once	TRBD1	TRBV27	TGTGCCAGCAGTTCCTCCGGGACAGCGAGTGAAAAACTGTTTTTT	CASSSSGTASEKLFF
TRBJ1-5	.	.	TRBV30	TGTGCCTGGAGTGAGCCGCGTAGATTCGGCAATCAGCCCCAGCATTTT	CAWSEPRRFGNQPQHF
TRBJ2-7	.	.	TRBV7-8	TGTGCCAGCAGCTCGTCGCTTATTGGTGGCACCGAGCAGTACTTC	CASSSSLIGGTEQYF